The 19 T cell receptor beta chains reported below all come from one sample, sequenced in a study of blood T cells in healthy people across ages. The use of a sample-barcoded 5' primer and a J-beta primer mix characterized a second PCR of about 7 to 12 cycles. TCRdb called the 5' RACE reads again in MiXCR, with one record for every CDR3 protein. Of fewer than 1.5 million distinct CDR3 sequences in the sample, approximately 38% are singletons; the top ten hold 7.9%. Sequenced input: blood. The receptor set was obtained from a woman between 18 and 29 years old in good health.

This clonotype was counted only a few times. The gene calls are TRBV2 and TRBJ2-7; D could derive from TRBD1 or TRBD2 (5 bases each). This CDR3 has 14 residues. Germline assignment: CDR1 SNHLY and CDR2 FYNNEI. V lost 6 bases and J lost 3, with 15 bases in between. Written as DNA, the CDR3 is TGTGCCAGCAGAACCGGGACGAACTACTACGAGCAGTACTTC. It encodes CASRTGTNYYEQYF.

This clonotype has just a few counts. The chain links TRBV28 to TRBJ2-1, with TRBD2 matching 7 bases. Looked up from germline, CDR1 is MDHEN and CDR2 is SYDVKM. The CDR3 is 15 amino acids. V lost 10 bases, J lost 8 bases, and 17 bases stayed unmatched. CDR3 region: CATISAAGLADEQFF. CDR3 coding DNA: TGTGCCACCATAAGTGCAGCGGGGCTTGCGGATGAGCAGTTCTTC.

The chain carries TRBV19 and TRBJ2-5; TRBD1 is a possible D gene (6 bases). The J call is uncertain, as TRBJ2-7 better fits the DNA end. Per germline, CDR1 LNHDA and CDR2 SQIVND (reference sequence). The CDR3 contains 14 residues. CDR3: CASRRTDPWNEQYF. The CDR3 nucleotides are TGTGCCAGTAGGAGGACAGACCCTTGGAACGAGCAGTACTTC.

The chain combines TRBV28 with TRBJ2-1; the D is unclear. CDR1 and CDR2 from the germline V gene are MDHEN and SYDVKM. Trimming shortened V by 3 bases and J by 2 bases, and 8 bases separated the two germline ends. CDR3 length: 14 residues. The CDR3 sequence: CASSFRSTYNEQFF. The CDR3 nucleotides are TGTGCCAGCAGTTTCCGGTCGACCTACAATGAGCAGTTCTTC.

Concerning this clonotype: The junction departs from germline at one end; a sequencing error may be responsible. The rearrangement links TRBV11-2 to TRBJ2-3, with TRBD1 matching over 7 bases. The CDR3 is made up of 17 amino acids. Germline V gene lookup returns CDR1 SGHAT and CDR2 FQNNGV. The chain's CDR3 is CASSLDRADRHTDTKYF. The CDR3 coding sequence is TGTGCCAGCAGCTTAGATCGGGCGGACAGGCACACAGATACGAAGTATTTT.

The V call is TRBV6-5, the J call TRBJ1-2, with TRBD1 identical over 9 bases. The CDR3 totals 14 residues. Germline-derived CDR1 and CDR2 are MNHEY and SVGAGI. V gave up 4 bases and J gave up 8 bases; unmatched junction bases: 8. CDR3 nucleotides: TGTGCCAGCAGTTCCCGGGACAGGGCGCGAGGCTACACCTTC. Its protein is CASSSRDRARGYTF.

The V call is TRBV6-1, the J call TRBJ2-1, with 7 bases that match TRBD1. Matching the DNA end better, TRBJ2-7 makes the J call doubtful. The CDR3 has 19 amino acids. CDR1 is MNHNS, CDR2 SASEGT, per germline. CDR3 amino acids: CASSMTGRNLISPYNEQYF. Written as DNA, the CDR3 is TGTGCCAGTTCCATGACAGGGAGAAATCTCATCTCCCCCTACAATGAGCAGTACTTC.

This clonotype was seen a few times. The chain joins TRBV3-1 to TRBJ2-1; 8 nucleotides agree with TRBD2. Trimming cost V 0 bases and J 3 bases; bases outside gene matches: 10. The CDR3 consists of 18 residues. In germline, CDR1 is LGHDT, CDR2 YNNKEL (reference sequence). CDR3 coding DNA: TGTGCCAGCAGCCAAGATGCGGCTAGCGGGTACTACTACAATGAGCAGTTCTTC. Protein: CASSQDAASGYYYNEQFF.

The sample holds many counts of this clonotype. The genes are TRBV29-1 and TRBJ2-5; no reliable D call. Germline CDR1 SQVTM, CDR2 ANQGSEA. CDR3 length equals 13 residues. V lost 0 bases and J 3 bases, leaving 8 bases between the germline ends. The CDR3 region is CSVEDPLEETQYF. The CDR3 bases are TGCAGCGTTGAAGATCCGCTTGAAGAGACCCAGTACTTC.

This clonotype was detected only a few times. This chain uses TRBV12-3 or TRBV12-4 with TRBJ2-1; TRBD1 is a possible D gene (6 bases). V lost 6 bases to trimming and J lost 9 bases, with 21 bases between them. The CDR3 extends over 15 amino acids. The CDR3: CASRSFNREGGEQFF. The CDR3 DNA reads as TGTGCCAGCAGGTCTTTCAACAGGGAAGGCGGTGAGCAGTTCTTC.

The chain carries TRBV7-2 and TRBJ2-7; D unclear. Germline V gene sequence: CDR1 SGHTA, CDR2 FQGNSA. The CDR3 extends over 13 amino acids. V was cut by 6 bases and J by 5 bases, with 14 bases left in between. The CDR3 is CASRTSSIHEQYF. CDR3 nucleotides: TGTGCCAGCAGGACGAGCTCTATTCACGAGCAGTACTTC.

The chain uses TRBV6-1 and TRBJ2-7; no firm D call. Between the trimmed V and J ends, which lost 6 bases and 0 bases, there was a span of 9 bases. In germline, CDR1 is MNHNS, CDR2 SASEGT. CDR3 length: 13 amino acids. CDR3 loop: CASSVRLSYEQYF. The CDR3 DNA reads as TGTGCCAGCAGCGTCAGACTCTCCTACGAGCAGTACTTC.

About this clonotype itself: A read error may be the cause here, since a much bigger clone is one base away. The chain is built from TRBV15 and TRBJ2-3; D is uncertain. The CDR3 consists of 13 residues. Germline V gene lookup returns CDR1 LNHNV and CDR2 YYDKDF (reference sequence). The V end was cut by 3 bases, the J end by 3 bases, with 7 bases between. CDR3 nucleotide sequence: TGTGCCACCAGCAGGGAAAAAACAGATACGCAGTATTTT. Translated, it gives CATSREKTDTQYF.

The rearrangement links TRBV7-9 to TRBJ2-2; D call uncertain. The CDR3 covers 14 residues. Germline-derived CDR1 and CDR2 are SEHNR and FQNEAQ (reference sequence). V was shortened by 1 base and J by 4 bases, with 7 bases between the two germline ends. The CDR3 region is CASSLDVGTGELFF. CDR3 nucleotides: TGTGCCAGCAGCTTAGACGTGGGCACCGGGGAGCTGTTTTTT.

The chain couples TRBV7-9 to TRBJ1-5, with D possibly TRBD1 on 6 matching bases. This CDR3 comprises 16 residues. The ends were cut back, 0 bases at V and 2 bases at J, with 11 bases in the middle. Germline V gene lookup returns CDR1 SEHNR and CDR2 FQNEAQ (reference sequence). The CDR3 here is CASSLAGGAGNQPQHF. The CDR3 DNA reads as TGTGCCAGCAGCTTAGCAGGGGGGGCTGGCAATCAGCCCCAGCATTTT.

The chain employs TRBV11-2 and TRBJ1-1; D unclear. Trimming pared 3 bases from V and 1 base from J, leaving 12 bases between. The germline V gene has CDR1 SGHAT and CDR2 FQNNGV. CDR3 size: 15 residues. CDR3 loop: CASSLATGRNTEAFF. As DNA, the CDR3 is TGTGCCAGCAGCTTGGCAACCGGGAGGAACACTGAAGCTTTCTTT.

The chain recombines TRBV2 with TRBJ1-1, with 8 nucleotides matching TRBD1. The CDR3 is made up of 13 amino acids. Germline V lookup: CDR1 SNHLY, CDR2 FYNNEI. Trimming took 7 bases from V and 2 from J; bases not matched to a gene: 3. CDR3 nucleotide sequence: TGTGCCAGCAAGACAGGGGCTAACACTGAAGCTTTCTTT. It encodes CASKTGANTEAFF.

The rearrangement links TRBV15 to TRBJ2-3, with D perhaps matching TRBD1 or TRBD2 (5 bases each). The germline V gene has CDR1 LNHNV and CDR2 YYDKDF (reference sequence). The CDR3 runs to 16 residues. V lost 1 base, J lost 4 bases, and 15 bases lay in between. The CDR3 nucleotides are TGTGCCACCAGCAGAGCCGGGGCAGGGTGGGCAGATACGCAGTATTTT. Its protein is CATSRAGAGWADTQYF.

The chain joins TRBV20-1 to TRBJ1-1; D is unclear. Germline loops: CDR1 DFQATT, CDR2 SNEGSKA (reference sequence). Trimming stripped 5 bases from V and 0 bases from J, with 10 bases between. The CDR3 contains 13 residues. The CDR3 DNA follows: TGCAGTGCTGGCCATTTAATGAACACTGAAGCTTTCTTT. It codes for CSAGHLMNTEAFF.